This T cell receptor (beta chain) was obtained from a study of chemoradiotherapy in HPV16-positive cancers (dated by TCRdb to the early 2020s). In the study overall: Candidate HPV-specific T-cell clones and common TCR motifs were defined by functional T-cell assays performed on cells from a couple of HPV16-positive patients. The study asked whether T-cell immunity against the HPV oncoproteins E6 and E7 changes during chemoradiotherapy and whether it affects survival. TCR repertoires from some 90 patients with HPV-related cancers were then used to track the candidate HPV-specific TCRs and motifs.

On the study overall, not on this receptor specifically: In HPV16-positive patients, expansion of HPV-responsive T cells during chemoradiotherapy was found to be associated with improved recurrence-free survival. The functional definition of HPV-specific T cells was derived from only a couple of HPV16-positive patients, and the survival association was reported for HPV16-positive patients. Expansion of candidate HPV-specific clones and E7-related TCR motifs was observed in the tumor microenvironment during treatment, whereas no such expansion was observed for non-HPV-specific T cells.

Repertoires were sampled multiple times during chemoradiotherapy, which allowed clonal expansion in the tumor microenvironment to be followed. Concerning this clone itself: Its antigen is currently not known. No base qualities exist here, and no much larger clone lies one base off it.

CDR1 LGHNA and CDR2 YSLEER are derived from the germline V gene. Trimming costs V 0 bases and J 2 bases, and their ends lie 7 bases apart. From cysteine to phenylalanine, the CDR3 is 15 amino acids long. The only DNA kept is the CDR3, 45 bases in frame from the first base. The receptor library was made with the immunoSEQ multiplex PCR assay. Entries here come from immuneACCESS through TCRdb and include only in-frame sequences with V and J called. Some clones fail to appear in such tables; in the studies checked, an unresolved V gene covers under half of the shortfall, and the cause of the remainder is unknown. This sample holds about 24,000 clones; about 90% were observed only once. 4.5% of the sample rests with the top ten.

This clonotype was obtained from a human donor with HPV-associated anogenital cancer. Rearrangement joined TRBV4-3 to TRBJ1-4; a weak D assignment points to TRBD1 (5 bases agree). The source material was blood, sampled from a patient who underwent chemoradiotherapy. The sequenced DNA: TGCGCCAGCAGCCAAGATCAGGGTACTAATGAAAAACTGTTTTTT. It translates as CASSQDQGTNEKLFF.